The 13 T cell receptor beta chains in this list originate from one sample, sequenced in a study of shared clonotypes between healthy human individuals (dated by TCRdb to 2020 to 2021). Library prep was done by the immunoSEQ multiplex PCR assay. TCRdb carries this immuneACCESS record with in-frame sequences only. Its versions omit some clonotypes, under half of them owing to an unresolved V gene in the studies checked, with the rest unexplained. The sample yields millions of clones; 85% to 95% were counted once. The top ten constitute 0.35% to 0.45% of the sample. The sample taken for sequencing was naive CD4+ T cells from PBMCs. Taken with the paper, the label for cell subset or site translates to: CD45RA+ positively selected. These receptors were taken from a man aged 18 to 29 in good health. Some clones in this sample may be carry-over from other donors' samples.

The V gene is TRBV2, the J gene TRBJ1-2; D gene unclear. Trimming pared 4 bases from V and 0 bases from J, leaving 9 bases between. Germline lookup yields CDR1 SNHLY and CDR2 FYNNEI. The CDR3 runs to 14 residues. The CDR3 DNA reads TGTGCCAGCAGTGCGGCCAGCGCTAACTATGGCTACACCTTC. Translated, it gives CASSAASANYGYTF.

This clone was observed once. The chain carries TRBV29-1 and TRBJ1-2; D possibly corresponds to TRBD1 (5 bases). There are 13 residues in the CDR3. V lost 4 bases and J 8 bases, leaving 17 bases between the germline ends. Per the germline V gene, CDR1 is SQVTM and CDR2 is ANQGSEA. CDR3 DNA sequence: TGCAGCGTTGTTGTGGTGCCGCGGGGCGGCTACACCTTC. This gives the protein CSVVVVPRGGYTF. The full variable domain, its missing parts supplied by reference TRBV29-1 and TRBJ1-2, is SAVISQKPSRDICQRGTSLTIQCQVDSQVTMMFWYRQQPGQSLTLIATANQGSEATYESGFVIDKFPISRPNLTFSTLTVSNMSPEDSSIYLCSVVVVPRGGYTFGSGTRLTVV.

A note on this clone: The same CDR3 can be traced to other DNA sequences in this sample. The chain employs TRBV5-6 and TRBJ2-3; D ambiguous. Trimming stripped 0 bases from V and 3 bases from J, with 2 bases between. Germline V gene data show CDR1 as SGHDT and CDR2 as YYEEEE. The CDR3 is made up of 12 amino acids. CDR3 in amino acids: CASSLVTDTQYF. CDR3 DNA sequence: TGTGCCAGCAGCTTGGTAACAGATACGCAGTATTTT.

In this sample, this clone turned up once. This sequence joins TRBV7-9 and TRBJ2-7; 8 bases are a match to TRBD2. The CDR3 length is 17 residues. Germline V CDR1 and CDR2: SEHNR, FQNEAQ (reference sequence). V lost 5 bases, J lost 3 bases, and 15 bases stayed unmatched. This CDR3 is CASSASKLAGRHYEQYF. CDR3 bases: TGTGCCAGCAGCGCGTCAAAATTAGCGGGACGACACTACGAGCAGTACTTC. The variable domain in full, with the rest retrieved from reference TRBV7-9 and TRBJ2-7, is DTGVSQNPRHKITKRGQNVTFRCDPISEHNRLYWYRQTLGQGPEFLTYFQNEAQLEKSRLLSDRFSAERPKGSFSTLEIQRTEQGDSAMYLCASSASKLAGRHYEQYFGPGTRLTVT.

The chain combines TRBV30 with TRBJ1-2; maybe TRBD1 (6 bases). Germline V gene lookup returns CDR1 GTSNPN and CDR2 SVGIG (reference sequence). The ends were cut back, 6 bases at V and 8 bases at J, with 25 bases in the middle. CDR3 size: 15 residues. The CDR3 loop reads CACRLPGARVWGYTF. DNA of the CDR3: TGTGCCTGCCGACTCCCAGGGGCCCGGGTTTGGGGCTACACCTTC. The variable domain in full, with the rest retrieved from reference TRBV30 and TRBJ1-2, is SQTIHQWPATLVQPVGSPLSLECTVEGTSNPNLYWYRQAAGRGLQLLFYSVGIGQISSEVPQNLSASRPQDRQFILSSKKLLLSDSGFYLCACRLPGARVWGYTFGSGTRLTVV.

CDR3 protein: CASSQEVNTQYF. CDR3 nucleotide sequence: TGTGCCAGCAGCCAGGAGGTGAATACGCAGTATTTT. The rearrangement joins TRBV7-9 to TRBJ2-3; D is perhaps TRBD2 (5 bases). V was trimmed by 5 bases and J by 7 bases, leaving 10 bases between them. Germline-derived CDR1 and CDR2 are SEHNR and FQNEAQ (reference sequence). The CDR3 has 12 residues.

This clone was counted once. The same CDR3 arises from other DNA sequences in this sample as well. The chain employs TRBV5-1 and TRBJ2-5; no definite D call. Trimming took 0 bases from V and 2 from J, leaving 8 bases between them. CDR3 length: 14 amino acids. Germline CDR1 and CDR2: SGHRS and YFSETQ. The CDR3 is CASSLGPRQETQYF. CDR3 in DNA: TGCGCCAGCAGCTTGGGACCGAGGCAAGAGACCCAGTACTTC.

The V call is TRBV29-1, the J call TRBJ1-2, with D tentatively TRBD1 (6 bases). The CDR3 has 10 residues. V shed 6 bases and J shed 7 bases, with 9 bases lying between them. Germline V gene sequence: CDR1 SQVTM, CDR2 ANQGSEA. In DNA, the CDR3 is TGCAGCGTCCGGGACATTGGCTACACCTTC. Translating gives CSVRDIGYTF.

The chain links TRBV29-1 to TRBJ2-1, with 7 nucleotides matching TRBD2. Germline V lookup: CDR1 SQVTM, CDR2 ANQGSEA. The CDR3 totals 14 residues. With 5 bases clipped from V and 4 bases from J, the junction kept 8 bases outside the gene matches. The CDR3 region has the DNA TGCAGCGTTCCTCGGGAGGCCGGGTACAATGAGCAGTTCTTC. This gives the protein CSVPREAGYNEQFF.

The chain carries TRBV9 and TRBJ1-5, with D tentatively TRBD1 (6 bases). CDR3 length: 15 residues. The V end lost 3 bases, the J end lost 0 bases, and 10 bases lay between the germline ends. Germline assignment: CDR1 SGDLS and CDR2 YYNGEE. CDR3 nucleotide sequence: TGTGCCAGCAGCGCGGGACATTATAGCAATCAGCCCCAGCATTTT. This codes for CASSAGHYSNQPQHF.

This rearrangement joins TRBV30 to TRBJ2-5; no firm D call. The germline CDR1 and CDR2 sequences are GTSNPN and SVGIG (reference sequence). V dropped 0 bases and J dropped 7 bases, with 12 bases sitting between them. The CDR3 contains 13 residues. CDR3 DNA: TGTGCCTGGAGTGTACTCCCCTTAGGGACCCAGTACTTC. Amino acids: CAWSVLPLGTQYF. The full variable domain, in which reference TRBV30 and TRBJ2-5 provide the parts outside the CDR3, is SQTIHQWPATLVQPVGSPLSLECTVEGTSNPNLYWYRQAAGRGLQLLFYSVGIGQISSEVPQNLSASRPQDRQFILSSKKLLLSDSGFYLCAWSVLPLGTQYFGPGTRLLVL.

This clone was recorded once. The chain recombines TRBV5-4 with TRBJ1-1; D may be TRBD1 (6 bases). CDR3 length: 15 amino acids. Deletions cut 4 bases from V and 2 bases from J, with 15 bases between. CDR1 and CDR2 from the germline V gene are SGHNT and YYREEE (reference sequence). In DNA, the CDR3 is TGTGCCAGCAGCCGACCGGACAGATTTAACACTGAAGCTTTCTTT. Its protein is CASSRPDRFNTEAFF.

This clone was seen only once. In DNA, the CDR3 is TGTGCCAGCAGTGAGGGGCATCGGGGGCTTTCGAAGTTCTTC. This translates into CASSEGHRGLSKFF. The chain carries TRBV25-1 and TRBJ2-1; D may be TRBD1 or TRBD2 (6 bases each). The germline V and J ends were trimmed by 3 bases and 14 bases, with 20 bases remaining between them. Germline loops: CDR1 MGHDK, CDR2 SYGVNS. The CDR3 totals 14 residues.